This is a list of T cell receptor beta chains from one sample in a study of T cell responses to AZD1222 COVID-19 vaccine. Measured with immunoSEQ multiplex PCR; TCRdb has only the in-frame clones, and not every one. Of 180,000 or so clones listed, about 88% are singletons. The sequencing here drew on peripheral blood, taken 28 days after the second AZD1222 dose. These receptors were obtained from an adult who received the AZD1222 COVID-19 vaccine. CDR3s leave out the opening cysteine and the closing phenylalanine or tryptophan. Each record gives: V gene, J gene, CDR3 length, CDR3 protein.

TRBV19	TRBJ2-5	14	ASSMGDRESQETQY
TRBV9	TRBJ2-2	17	ASSVGGLAGGPGTGELF
TRBV5-4	TRBJ1-2	11	ASSLAGTGGYT
TRBV6-5	TRBJ1-2	12	ASSSGQGNYGYT
TRBV11-2	TRBJ2-7	11	ASSESLASEQY
TRBV7-3	TRBJ2-2	15	ASSLRAGFANTGELF
TRBV5-1	TRBJ2-7	13	ASSLSPGQGYEQY
TRBV7-9	TRBJ2-1	15	ASSFPREGTQGGEQF
TRBV6-4	TRBJ2-1	12	ASSPLAGGTRQF
TRBV30	TRBJ2-1	9	ASAEPNEQF
TRBV30	TRBJ2-2	11	AWGNGNTGELF
TRBV18	TRBJ2-7	15	ASSPSTSGRAPGEQY
TRBV4-2	TRBJ2-2	12	ASSRTDEAGELF
TRBV10-3	TRBJ2-7	13	AIHRERQRGDEQY
TRBV7-9	TRBJ2-2	14	ASSRTSGTTSGELF
TRBV6-2/TRBV6-3	TRBJ2-7	13	ASSYPPDRGHEQY
TRBV6-1	TRBJ1-1	10	ASSDRGPEAF
TRBV11-2	TRBJ2-2	14	ASILAGGGATGELF
TRBV27	TRBJ2-7	13	ASSFLGAQGGEQY
TRBV15	TRBJ2-2	11	ATSRDRGWELF
TRBV19	TRBJ2-3	16	ALTGDESSPGMGDTQY
TRBV4-3	TRBJ2-3	12	ASSERGAADTQY
TRBV19	TRBJ2-7	11	ASRDRAEDEQY
TRBV3-1/TRBV3-2	TRBJ1-3	13	ASSQSVQSGNTIY
TRBV14	TRBJ2-5	17	ASSQDAGIDRRIRETQY
TRBV6-6	TRBJ2-1	14	ASSYRPAGGPHEQF
TRBV27	TRBJ2-7	9	ASSSPYEQY
TRBV5-1	TRBJ2-5	12	ASSSGQGGETQY
TRBV28	TRBJ1-5	14	ASSWDSGGVNQPQH
TRBV28	TRBJ1-1	11	ASSSGGNTEAF
TRBV4-1	TRBJ2-5	13	ASSQTTGAGETQY
TRBV9	TRBJ1-1	11	ASSVNGGAEAF
TRBV12-3/TRBV12-4	TRBJ2-2	11	ASSETSEGELF
TRBV5-5	TRBJ2-5	14	ASARWLAGIQETQY
TRBV18	TRBJ2-7	13	ASSPLGTGLNEQY
TRBV7-9	TRBJ2-3	12	ASYISSSTDTQY